This T cell receptor (beta chain) appears in the sequencing data of a study of T-cell reconstitution after alpha-beta-depleted transplantation in children. The table lists this clonotype with many counts. TCRbeta library preparation incorporated unique molecular identifiers. A single record per CDR3 protein comes from TCRdb applying MiXCR to the PCR reads. The sample includes over 550,000 distinct CDR3 sequences, roughly a tenth of them seen just once. V gave up 5 bases and J gave up 7 bases, with 19 bases separating them. The CDR3 contains 15 residues. Sequences were derived from PBMCs from the stem cell graft donor, sampled from the stem cell graft. This TCR came from a human donor who donated a stem cell graft to a child with acute myeloid leukemia. The genes are TRBV12-3 or TRBV12-4 and TRBJ2-3; possibly TRBD1 or TRBD2 for D (5 bases each). The CDR3 region has the DNA TGTGCCAGCAGTCGAATGGGACCACGGAGGAATACGCAGTATTTT. This codes for CASSRMGPRRNTQYF.